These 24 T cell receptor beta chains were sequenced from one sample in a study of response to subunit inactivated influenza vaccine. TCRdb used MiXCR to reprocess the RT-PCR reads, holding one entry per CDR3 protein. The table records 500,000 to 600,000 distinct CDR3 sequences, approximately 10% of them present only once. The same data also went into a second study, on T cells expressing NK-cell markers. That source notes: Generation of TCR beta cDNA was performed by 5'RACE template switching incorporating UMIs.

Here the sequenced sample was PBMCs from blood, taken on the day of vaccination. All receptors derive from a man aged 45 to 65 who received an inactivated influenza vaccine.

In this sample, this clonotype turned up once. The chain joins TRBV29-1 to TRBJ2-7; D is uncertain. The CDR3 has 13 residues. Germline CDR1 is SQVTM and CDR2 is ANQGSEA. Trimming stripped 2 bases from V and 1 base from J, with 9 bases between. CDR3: CSVEKQASYEQYF. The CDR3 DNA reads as TGCAGCGTTGAAAAACAAGCGTCCTACGAGCAGTACTTC.

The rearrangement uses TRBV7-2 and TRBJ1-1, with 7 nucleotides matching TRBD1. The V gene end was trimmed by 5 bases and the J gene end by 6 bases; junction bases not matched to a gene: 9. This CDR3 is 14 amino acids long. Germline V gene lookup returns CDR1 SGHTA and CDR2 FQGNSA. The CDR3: CASSLPQGGAEAFF. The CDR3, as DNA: TGTGCCAGCAGCCTACCCCAGGGGGGTGCTGAAGCTTTCTTT.

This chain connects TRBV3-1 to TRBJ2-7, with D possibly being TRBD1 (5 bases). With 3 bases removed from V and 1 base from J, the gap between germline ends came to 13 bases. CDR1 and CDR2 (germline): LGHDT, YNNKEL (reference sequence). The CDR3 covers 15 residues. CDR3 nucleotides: TGTGCCAGCAGCCAGGGGCCTGTACCTTCCTACGAGCAGTACTTC. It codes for CASSQGPVPSYEQYF.

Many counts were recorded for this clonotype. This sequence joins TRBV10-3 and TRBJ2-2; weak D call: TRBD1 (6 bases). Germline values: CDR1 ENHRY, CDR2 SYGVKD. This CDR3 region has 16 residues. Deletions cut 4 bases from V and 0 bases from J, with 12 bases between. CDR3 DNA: TGTGCCATCAGTGTACTACAGGGCTCGAACACCGGGGAGCTGTTTTTT. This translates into CAISVLQGSNTGELFF.

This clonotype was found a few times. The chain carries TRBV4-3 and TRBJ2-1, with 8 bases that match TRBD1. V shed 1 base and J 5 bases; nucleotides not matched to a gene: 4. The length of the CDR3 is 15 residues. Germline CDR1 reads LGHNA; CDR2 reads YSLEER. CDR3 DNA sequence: TGCGCCAGCAGCCAAGTAGTGACAGGGGACAATGAGCAGTTCTTC. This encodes CASSQVVTGDNEQFF.

This CDR3 is CASSLMGQGALGSPLHF. CDR3 sequence (DNA): TGTGCCAGCAGTTTGATGGGACAGGGGGCATTGGGTTCACCCCTCCACTTT. This chain joins TRBV11-2 and TRBJ1-6; 12 bases are a match to TRBD1. In germline, CDR1 is SGHAT, CDR2 FQNNGV. The trim removed 6 bases at V and 9 bases at J, leaving 12 bases unmatched. This CDR3 region has 17 residues.

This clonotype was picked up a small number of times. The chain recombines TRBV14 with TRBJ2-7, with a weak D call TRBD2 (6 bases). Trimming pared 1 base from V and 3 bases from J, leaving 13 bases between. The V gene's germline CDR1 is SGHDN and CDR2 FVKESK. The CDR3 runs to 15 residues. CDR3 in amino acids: CASSQVVGRIYEQYF. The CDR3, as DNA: TGTGCCAGCAGCCAAGTGGTCGGGAGAATCTACGAGCAGTACTTC.

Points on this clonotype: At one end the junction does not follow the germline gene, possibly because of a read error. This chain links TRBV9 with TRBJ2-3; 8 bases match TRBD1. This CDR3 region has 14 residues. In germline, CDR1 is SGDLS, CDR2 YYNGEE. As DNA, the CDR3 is TGTGCCAGCAGCGGGGGGACAGGCACAGATACGCAGTGTTTT. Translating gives CASSGGTGTDTQCF.

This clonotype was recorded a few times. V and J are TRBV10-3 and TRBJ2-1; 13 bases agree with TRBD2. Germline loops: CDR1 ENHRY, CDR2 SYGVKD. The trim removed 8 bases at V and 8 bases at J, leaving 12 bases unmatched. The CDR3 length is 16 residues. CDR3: CAIGSGTSGTRYEQFF. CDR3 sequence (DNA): TGTGCCATCGGATCCGGGACTAGCGGGACCCGCTATGAGCAGTTCTTC.

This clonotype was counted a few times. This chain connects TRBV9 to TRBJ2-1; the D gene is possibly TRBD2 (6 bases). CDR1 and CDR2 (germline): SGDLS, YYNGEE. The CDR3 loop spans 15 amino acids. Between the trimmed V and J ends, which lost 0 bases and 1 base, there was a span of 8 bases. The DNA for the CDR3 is TGTGCCAGCAGCGTAGGCGGGATTTCCTACAATGAGCAGTTCTTC. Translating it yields CASSVGGISYNEQFF.

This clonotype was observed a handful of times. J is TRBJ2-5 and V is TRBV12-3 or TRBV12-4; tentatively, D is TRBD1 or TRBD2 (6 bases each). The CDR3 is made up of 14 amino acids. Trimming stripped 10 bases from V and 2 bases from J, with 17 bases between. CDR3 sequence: CATRGGQAQETQYF. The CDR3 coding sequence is TGTGCCACCAGGGGAGGCCAGGCACAAGAGACCCAGTACTTC.

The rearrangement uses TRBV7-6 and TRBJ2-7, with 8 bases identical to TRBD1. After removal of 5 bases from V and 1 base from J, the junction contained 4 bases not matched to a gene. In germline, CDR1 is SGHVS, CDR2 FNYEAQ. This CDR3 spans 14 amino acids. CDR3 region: CASSKDRGSYEQYF. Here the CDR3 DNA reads TGTGCCAGCAGCAAAGACAGGGGTTCCTACGAGCAGTACTTC.

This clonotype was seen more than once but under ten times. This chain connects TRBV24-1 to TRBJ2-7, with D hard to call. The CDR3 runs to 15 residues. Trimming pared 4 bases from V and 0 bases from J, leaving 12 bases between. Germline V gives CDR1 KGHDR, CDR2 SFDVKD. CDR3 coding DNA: TGTGCCACCAGTGACCCGACGGCAAGCTCCTACGAGCAGTACTTC. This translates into CATSDPTASSYEQYF.

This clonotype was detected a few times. CDR3 DNA sequence: TGTGCCAGCAGCCCCAGGGTGGAGGATTACAATGAGCAGTTCTTC. Translating it yields CASSPRVEDYNEQFF. This rearrangement joins TRBV11-1 to TRBJ2-1; the D call may be TRBD1 or TRBD2 (5 bases each). Germline CDR1 reads SGHAT; CDR2 reads FQDESV (reference sequence). CDR3 length: 15 residues. V lost 5 bases and J lost 4, with 15 bases in between.

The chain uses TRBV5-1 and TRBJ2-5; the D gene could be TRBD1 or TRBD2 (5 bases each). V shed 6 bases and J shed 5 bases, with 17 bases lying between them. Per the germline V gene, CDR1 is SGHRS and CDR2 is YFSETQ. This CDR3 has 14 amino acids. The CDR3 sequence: CASNSGTPYETQYF. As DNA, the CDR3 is TGCGCCAGCAATTCCGGGACCCCCTATGAGACCCAGTACTTC.

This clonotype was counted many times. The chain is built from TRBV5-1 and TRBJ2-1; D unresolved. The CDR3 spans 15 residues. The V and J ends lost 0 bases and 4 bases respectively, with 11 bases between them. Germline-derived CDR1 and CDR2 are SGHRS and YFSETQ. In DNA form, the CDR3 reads TGCGCCAGCAGCTTGGGCGCCAGCACTTACAATGAGCAGTTCTTC. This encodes CASSLGASTYNEQFF.

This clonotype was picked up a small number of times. The CDR3 DNA sequence: TGTGCCAGCAGACCGGGCCGCAATAGCAATCAGCCCCAGCATTTT. As protein: CASRPGRNSNQPQHF. The V call is TRBV5-5, the J call TRBJ1-5; D is uncertain. V was clipped by 5 bases and J by 0 bases, with 12 bases between them. From germline, CDR1 is SGHKS and CDR2 YYEKEE (reference sequence). The CDR3 has 15 amino acids.

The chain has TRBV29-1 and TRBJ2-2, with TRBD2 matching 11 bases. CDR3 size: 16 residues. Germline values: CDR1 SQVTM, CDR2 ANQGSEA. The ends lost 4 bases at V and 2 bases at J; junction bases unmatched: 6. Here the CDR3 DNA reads TGCAGCGTTGTGATAGCGGGAGGGCCTAACACCGGGGAGCTGTTTTTT. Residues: CSVVIAGGPNTGELFF.

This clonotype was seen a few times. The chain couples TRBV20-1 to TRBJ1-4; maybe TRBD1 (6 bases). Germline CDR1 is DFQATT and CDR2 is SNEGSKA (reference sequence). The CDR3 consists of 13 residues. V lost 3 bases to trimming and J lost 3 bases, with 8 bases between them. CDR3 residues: CSASRTANEKLFF. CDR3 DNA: TGCAGTGCTAGCCGGACAGCTAATGAAAAACTGTTTTTT.

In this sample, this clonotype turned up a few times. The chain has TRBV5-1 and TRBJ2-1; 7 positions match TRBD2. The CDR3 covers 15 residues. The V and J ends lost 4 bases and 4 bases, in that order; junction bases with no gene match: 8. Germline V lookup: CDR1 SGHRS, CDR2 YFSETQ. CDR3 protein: CASSLRDYYYNEQFF. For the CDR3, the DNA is TGCGCCAGCAGCCTCCGGGACTACTATTACAATGAGCAGTTCTTC.

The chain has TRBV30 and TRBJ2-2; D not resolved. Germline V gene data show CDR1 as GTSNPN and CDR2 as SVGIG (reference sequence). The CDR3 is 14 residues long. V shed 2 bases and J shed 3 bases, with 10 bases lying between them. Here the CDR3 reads CAWSTGFDTGELFF. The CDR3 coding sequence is TGTGCCTGGAGTACGGGTTTCGACACCGGGGAGCTGTTTTTT. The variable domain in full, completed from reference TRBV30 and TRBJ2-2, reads SQTIHQWPATLVQPVGSPLSLECTVEGTSNPNLYWYRQAAGRGLQLLFYSVGIGQISSEVPQNLSASRPQDRQFILSSKKLLLSDSGFYLCAWSTGFDTGELFFGEGSRLTVL.

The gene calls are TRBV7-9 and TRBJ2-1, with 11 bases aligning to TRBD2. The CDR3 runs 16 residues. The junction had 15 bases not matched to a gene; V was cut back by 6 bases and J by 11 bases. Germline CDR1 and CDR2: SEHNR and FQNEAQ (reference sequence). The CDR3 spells CASRPGTSGAFHKQFF. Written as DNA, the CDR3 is TGTGCCAGCAGACCTGGGACTAGCGGAGCTTTTCATAAGCAGTTCTTC. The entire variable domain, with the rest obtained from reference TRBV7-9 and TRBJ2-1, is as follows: DTGVSQNPRHKITKRGQNVTFRCDPISEHNRLYWYRQTLGQGPEFLTYFQNEAQLEKSRLLSDRFSAERPKGSFSTLEIQRTEQGDSAMYLCASRPGTSGAFHKQFFGPGTRLTVL.

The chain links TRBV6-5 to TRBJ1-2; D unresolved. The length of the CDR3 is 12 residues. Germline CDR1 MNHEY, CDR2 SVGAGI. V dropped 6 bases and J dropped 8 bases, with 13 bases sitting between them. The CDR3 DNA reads TGTGCCAGCAGCCCCGGTCTGGGAGGCTACACCTTC. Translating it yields CASSPGLGGYTF.

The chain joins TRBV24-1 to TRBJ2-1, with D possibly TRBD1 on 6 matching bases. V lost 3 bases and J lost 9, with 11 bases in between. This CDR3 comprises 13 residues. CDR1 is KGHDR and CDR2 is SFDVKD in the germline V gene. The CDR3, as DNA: TGTGCCACCAGTGATGAACAGGGAGCTGAGCAGTTCTTC. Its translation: CATSDEQGAEQFF.